These T cell receptor beta chains were read from a single sample in a study of PD-1 blockade in classical Hodgkin lymphoma. Clones were read by immunoSEQ multiplex PCR, and TCRdb kept only the in-frame ones, dropping some. The table has about 86,000 clones, approximately 89% seen once. Source: peripheral blood mononuclear cells (PBMCs), taken before the second cycle of nivolumab. The receptors originated from a human donor with classical Hodgkin lymphoma. Each CDR3 is given with its conserved first and last residue. D genes are given only for firm matches. Clone size is stated in some rows and not others, as once, few, many or a class when expanded.

j_gene,v_gene,abundance,d_gene,CDR3aa,CDR3nt
TRBJ1-5,TRBV27,few,TRBD1,CASSLGTGGGNQPQHF,TGTGCCAGCAGTTTAGGCACAGGGGGCGGCAATCAGCCCCAGCATTTT
TRBJ2-1,TRBV30,once,TRBD2,CAWSVPAGAPNNEQFF,TGTGCCTGGAGTGTACCAGCGGGAGCTCCTAACAATGAGCAGTTCTTC
TRBJ2-7,TRBV27,.,.,CASSPFLGKSVEQYF,TGTGCCAGCAGCCCTTTTTTGGGAAAAAGCGTCGAGCAGTACTTC
TRBJ1-6,TRBV28,few,.,CASSTIGSSYNSPLHF,TGTGCCAGCAGTACCATTGGGAGCTCCTATAATTCACCCCTCCACTTT
TRBJ1-5,TRBV4-1,.,TRBD1,CASSQGQGDLPQHF,TGCGCCAGCAGCCAAGGACAGGGCGACCTGCCCCAGCATTTT
TRBJ1-4,TRBV28,.,.,CASSPPNEKLFF,TGTGCCAGCAGTCCACCTAATGAAAAACTGTTTTTT
TRBJ2-2,TRBV11-2,.,.,CASSLGNRVTGELFF,TGTGCCAGCAGCTTAGGGAACAGGGTTACCGGGGAGCTGTTTTTT
TRBJ2-7,TRBV7-8,once,TRBD2,CASSLDPDSGRFSRGEQYF,TGTGCCAGCAGCTTAGATCCTGACAGCGGGAGGTTTAGTCGAGGGGAGCAGTACTTC
TRBJ2-2,TRBV4-1,.,.,CASSLTAGATNTGELFF,TGCGCCAGCAGCCTAACAGCAGGGGCGACTAACACCGGGGAGCTGTTTTTT
TRBJ2-7,TRBV5-1,.,.,CASSPEVGGTYEQYF,TGCGCCAGCAGCCCAGAAGTTGGGGGGACCTACGAGCAGTACTTC
TRBJ2-7,TRBV27,.,.,CASSLGAPKYEQYF,TGTGCCAGCAGTTTGGGAGCGCCTAAGTACGAGCAGTACTTC
TRBJ1-1,TRBV15,.,.,CATSRDVFAEAFF,TGTGCCACCAGCCGGGACGTCTTCGCTGAAGCTTTCTTT
TRBJ1-5,TRBV27,few,.,CASSLISGQPQHF,TGTGCCAGCAGTTTAATTTCGGGTCAGCCCCAGCATTTT
TRBJ1-1,TRBV5-1,.,TRBD1,CASSWDSKNTEAFF,TGCGCCAGCAGCTGGGACAGTAAGAACACTGAAGCTTTCTTT
TRBJ1-4,TRBV7-8,.,.,CASSPNPLGQRINEKLFF,TGTGCCAGCAGCCCCAACCCGCTAGGACAGCGGATAAATGAAAAACTGTTTTTT
TRBJ2-1,TRBV4-1,.,TRBD1,CASSQEKAGGPYNEQFF,TGCGCCAGCAGCCAAGAGAAGGCAGGGGGCCCCTACAATGAGCAGTTCTTC
TRBJ1-2,TRBV5-3,.,.,CARSSLRIPGYTF,TGTGCCAGAAGCTCTCTCAGGATTCCTGGCTACACCTTC
TRBJ2-1,TRBV7-9,.,TRBD2,CASSPSSGKYNEQFF,TGTGCCAGCAGCCCTTCTAGCGGGAAGTACAATGAGCAGTTCTTC
TRBJ1-4,TRBV6-5,few,.,CASSKTGDNEKLFF,TGTGCCAGCTCTAAGACAGGCGATAATGAAAAACTGTTTTTT
TRBJ2-1,TRBV10-3,.,TRBD1,CAISESMLGQGAYNEQFF,TGTGCCATCAGTGAGTCGATGTTAGGACAGGGGGCTTACAATGAGCAGTTCTTC
TRBJ2-5,TRBV29-1,.,.,CSSGPQETQYF,TGCAGCTCGGGCCCCCAAGAGACCCAGTACTTC
TRBJ1-5,TRBV11-2,.,TRBD1,CASSIGTDQPQHF,TGTGCCAGCAGCATCGGGACAGATCAGCCCCAGCATTTT
TRBJ2-7,TRBV7-2,.,.,CASSRSGYNYEQYF,TGTGCCAGCAGCCGAAGCGGCTACAACTACGAGCAGTACTTC
TRBJ1-1,TRBV28,once,.,CASSLYRLNTEAFF,TGTGCCAGCAGTTTATACAGACTGAACACTGAAGCTTTCTTT
TRBJ1-1,TRBV5-6,.,TRBD1,CASSLDRVGTEAFF,TGTGCCAGCAGCCTGGACAGGGTGGGCACTGAAGCTTTCTTT
TRBJ2-7,TRBV6-5,.,.,CASRGSAGDEQYF,TGTGCCAGCAGGGGATCTGCCGGAGACGAGCAGTACTTC
TRBJ2-7,TRBV18,.,TRBD2,CASSPLAGGGNEQYF,TGTGCCAGCTCACCCCTAGCGGGAGGTGGGAACGAGCAGTACTTC
TRBJ1-5,TRBV7-2,.,.,CASSLEMGQPQHF,TGTGCCAGCAGCTTAGAGATGGGTCAGCCCCAGCATTTT
TRBJ2-5,TRBV7-2,.,.,CASRVVFGQETQYF,TGTGCCAGCAGAGTAGTCTTCGGACAAGAGACCCAGTACTTC
TRBJ1-5,TRBV16,.,.,CASSHREEGQPQHF,TGTGCCAGCAGCCATCGCGAGGAGGGTCAGCCCCAGCATTTT
TRBJ2-5,TRBV7-9,.,.,CASSHLSLRDFQETQYF,TGTGCCAGCAGCCACTTGAGCCTTCGCGACTTCCAAGAGACCCAGTACTTC
TRBJ2-3,TRBV7-2,.,TRBD2,CASSPGGANTDTQYF,TGTGCCAGCAGTCCGGGGGGGGCTAACACAGATACGCAGTATTTT
TRBJ2-5,TRBV27,.,.,CASSPGGTQYF,TGTGCCAGCAGTCCCGGGGGGACCCAGTACTTC
TRBJ2-7,TRBV27,medium-sized,TRBD2,CASSRLAGSSYEQYF,TGTGCCAGCAGTCGACTAGCGGGAAGCTCCTACGAGCAGTACTTC
TRBJ2-1,TRBV4-2,.,.,CASSQDGDEQFF,TGTGCCAGCAGCCAAGACGGAGATGAGCAGTTCTTC
TRBJ2-1,TRBV10-3,.,.,CAISETTYNEQFF,TGTGCCATCAGCGAAACGACATACAATGAGCAGTTCTTC
TRBJ2-2,TRBV5-4,.,TRBD2,CASSQGTSGVGGELFF,TGTGCCAGCAGCCAAGGGACTAGCGGGGTAGGCGGGGAGCTGTTTTTT
TRBJ2-1,TRBV28,.,TRBD2,CASSILTSGRSYNEQFF,TGTGCCAGCAGTATACTAACTAGCGGGAGATCCTACAATGAGCAGTTCTTC
TRBJ2-2,TRBV10-3,.,TRBD1,CAISEGTGGYTGELFF,TGTGCCATCAGTGAGGGGACAGGGGGTTACACCGGGGAGCTGTTTTTT
TRBJ1-1,TRBV27,.,TRBD1,CASRQGATEAFF,TGTGCCAGCAGACAGGGGGCCACTGAAGCTTTCTTT
TRBJ2-1,TRBV4-1,.,.,CASSQESLAENEQFF,TGCGCCAGCAGCCAAGAAAGCCTAGCCGAAAATGAGCAGTTCTTC
TRBJ1-4,TRBV2,.,.,CASRPGPNNEKLFF,TGTGCCAGCAGACCGGGACCGAATAATGAAAAACTGTTTTTT
TRBJ1-2,TRBV2,.,.,CASSEAVNSGYTF,TGTGCCAGCAGTGAGGCGGTAAATAGTGGCTACACCTTC
TRBJ2-7,TRBV7-8,.,TRBD1,CASSLVGATGSKWEQYF,TGTGCCAGCAGCTTAGTGGGGGCGACAGGGTCGAAGTGGGAGCAGTACTTC
TRBJ1-1,TRBV29-1,.,.,CSAERGVNKAFF,TGCAGCGCTGAGAGGGGGGTGAACAAAGCTTTCTTT
TRBJ2-3,TRBV7-9,.,.,CASSHQTPVRTDTQYF,TGTGCCAGCAGCCACCAGACTCCAGTCCGCACAGATACGCAGTATTTT
TRBJ2-7,TRBV5-4,.,TRBD1,CASSAAPGQSSYEQYF,TGTGCCAGCAGCGCCGCTCCGGGACAGTCGTCCTACGAGCAGTACTTC
TRBJ2-7,TRBV30,.,.,CAWRGGASRYEQYF,TGTGCCTGGAGGGGAGGCGCGTCACGCTACGAGCAGTACTTC
TRBJ1-1,TRBV28,.,.,CASSPRGLRGNTEAFF,TGTGCCAGCAGTCCCCGGGGCCTACGGGGGAACACTGAAGCTTTCTTT
TRBJ1-3,TRBV28,.,.,CASSPPGQASGNTIYF,TGTGCCAGCAGCCCCCCGGGACAAGCCTCTGGAAACACCATATATTTT
TRBJ2-2,TRBV6-5,.,TRBD1,CASGTGRTGELFF,TGTGCCAGCGGGACAGGGCGGACCGGGGAGCTGTTTTTT
TRBJ1-5,TRBV10-3,once,.,CAITWDSNQPQHF,TGTGCCATCACCTGGGACAGCAATCAGCCCCAGCATTTT
TRBJ1-5,TRBV18,.,TRBD1,CASSPGTAAPNQPQHF,TGTGCCAGCTCACCCGGGACAGCGGCCCCGAATCAGCCCCAGCATTTT
TRBJ2-2,TRBV15,.,.,CATRPRVSGELFF,TGTGCCACCCGGCCCAGGGTATCCGGGGAGCTGTTTTTT
TRBJ2-3,TRBV5-1,.,.,CASSLQGYSTDTQYF,TGCGCCAGCAGCTTGCAGGGGTATAGCACAGATACGCAGTATTTT
TRBJ2-3,TRBV11-1,.,TRBD1,CASQGGTGWTDTQYF,TGTGCCAGCCAGGGGGGGACAGGGTGGACAGATACGCAGTATTTT
TRBJ2-2,TRBV10-3,.,.,CAISAAGRNTGELFF,TGTGCCATCAGTGCCGCGGGGCGGAACACCGGGGAGCTGTTTTTT
TRBJ2-2,TRBV9,.,TRBD2,CASSRTSGGGGTGELFF,TGTGCCAGCAGCAGGACTAGCGGGGGCGGTGGCACCGGGGAGCTGTTTTTT
TRBJ2-5,TRBV5-1,.,.,CASSLIGSETQYF,TGCGCCAGCAGCTTGATAGGGAGTGAGACCCAGTACTTC